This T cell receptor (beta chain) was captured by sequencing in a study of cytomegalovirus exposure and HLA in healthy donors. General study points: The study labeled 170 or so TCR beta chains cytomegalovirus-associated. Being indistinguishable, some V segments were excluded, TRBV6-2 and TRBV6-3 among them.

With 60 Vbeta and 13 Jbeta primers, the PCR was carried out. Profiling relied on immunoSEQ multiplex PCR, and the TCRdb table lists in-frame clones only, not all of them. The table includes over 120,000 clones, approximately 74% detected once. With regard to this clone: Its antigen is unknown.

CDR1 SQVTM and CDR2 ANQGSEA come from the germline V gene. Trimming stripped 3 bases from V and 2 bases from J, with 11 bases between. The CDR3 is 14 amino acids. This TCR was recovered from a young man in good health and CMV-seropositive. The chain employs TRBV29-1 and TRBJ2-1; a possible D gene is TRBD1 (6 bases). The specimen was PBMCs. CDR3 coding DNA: TGCAGCGTTGATTCGTGGGACACCTACAATGAGCAGTTCTTC. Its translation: CSVDSWDTYNEQFF.